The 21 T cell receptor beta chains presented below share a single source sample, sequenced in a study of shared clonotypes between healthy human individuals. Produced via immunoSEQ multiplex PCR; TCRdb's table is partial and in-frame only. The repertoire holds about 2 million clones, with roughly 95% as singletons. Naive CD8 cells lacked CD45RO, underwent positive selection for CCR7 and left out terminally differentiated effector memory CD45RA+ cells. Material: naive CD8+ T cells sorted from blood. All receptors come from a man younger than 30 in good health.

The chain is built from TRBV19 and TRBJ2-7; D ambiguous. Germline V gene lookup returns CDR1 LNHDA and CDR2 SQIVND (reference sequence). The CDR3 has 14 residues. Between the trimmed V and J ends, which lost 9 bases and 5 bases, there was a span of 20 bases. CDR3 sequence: CASAIYGDRHEQYF. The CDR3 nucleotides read TGTGCCAGCGCGATCTATGGCGATCGGCACGAGCAGTACTTC.

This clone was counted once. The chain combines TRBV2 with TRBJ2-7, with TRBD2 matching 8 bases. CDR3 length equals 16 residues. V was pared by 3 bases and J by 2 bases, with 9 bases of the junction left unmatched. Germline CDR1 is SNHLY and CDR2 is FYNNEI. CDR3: CASSEGASGSTYEQYF. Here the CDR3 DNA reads TGTGCCAGCAGTGAGGGCGCTAGCGGGTCGACCTACGAGCAGTACTTC.

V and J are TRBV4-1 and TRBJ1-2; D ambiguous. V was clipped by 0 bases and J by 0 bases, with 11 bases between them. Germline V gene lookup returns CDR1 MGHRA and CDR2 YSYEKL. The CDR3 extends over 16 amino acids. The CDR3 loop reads CASSQDVAGSNYGYTF. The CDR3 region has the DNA TGCGCCAGCAGCCAAGATGTGGCAGGCTCTAACTATGGCTACACCTTC.

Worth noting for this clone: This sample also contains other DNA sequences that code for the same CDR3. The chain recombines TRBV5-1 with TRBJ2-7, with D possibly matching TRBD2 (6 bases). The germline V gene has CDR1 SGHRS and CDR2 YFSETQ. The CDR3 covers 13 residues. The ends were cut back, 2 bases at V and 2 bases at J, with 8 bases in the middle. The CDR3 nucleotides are TGCGCCAGCAGCTTCGGGGGAACCTACGAGCAGTACTTC. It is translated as CASSFGGTYEQYF.

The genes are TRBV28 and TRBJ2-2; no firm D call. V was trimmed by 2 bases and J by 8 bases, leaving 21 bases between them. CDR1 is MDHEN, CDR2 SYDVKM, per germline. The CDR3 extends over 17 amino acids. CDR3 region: CASSLAAVAGQTGELFF. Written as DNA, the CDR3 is TGTGCCAGCAGTTTAGCCGCCGTGGCAGGCCAAACGGGGGAGCTGTTTTTT.

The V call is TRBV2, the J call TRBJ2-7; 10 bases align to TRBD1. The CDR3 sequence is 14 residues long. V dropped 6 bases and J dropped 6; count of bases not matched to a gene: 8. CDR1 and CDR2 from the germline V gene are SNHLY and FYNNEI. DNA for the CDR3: TGTGCCAGCAGCCGGACAGGGGGGATAAGCGAGCAGTACTTC. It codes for CASSRTGGISEQYF.

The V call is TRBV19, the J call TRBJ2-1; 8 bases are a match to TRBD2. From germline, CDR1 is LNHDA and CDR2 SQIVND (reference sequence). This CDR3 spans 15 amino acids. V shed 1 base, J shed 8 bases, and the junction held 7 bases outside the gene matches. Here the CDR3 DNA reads TGTGCCAGTAGTATAGTGGGACTAGGCCTCCATGAGCAGTTCTTC. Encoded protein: CASSIVGLGLHEQFF.

This CDR3 reads CASSLGPTRGVSYNEQFF. In nucleotides, the CDR3 is TGCGCCAGCAGCTTGGGGCCCACAAGGGGGGTCTCCTACAATGAGCAGTTCTTC. The V call is TRBV5-1, the J call TRBJ2-1; either TRBD1 or TRBD2 may supply D (6 bases each). This CDR3 comprises 18 residues. Germline loops: CDR1 SGHRS, CDR2 YFSETQ. V dropped 0 bases and J dropped 0 bases, with 16 bases sitting between them.

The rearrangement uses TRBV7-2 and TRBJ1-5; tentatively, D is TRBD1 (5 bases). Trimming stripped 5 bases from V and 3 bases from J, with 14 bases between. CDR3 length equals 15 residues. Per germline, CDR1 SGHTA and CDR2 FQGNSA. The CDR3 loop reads CASSLQVGSNQPQHF. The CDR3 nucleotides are TGTGCCAGCAGCCTACAGGTCGGTTCCAATCAGCCCCAGCATTTT.

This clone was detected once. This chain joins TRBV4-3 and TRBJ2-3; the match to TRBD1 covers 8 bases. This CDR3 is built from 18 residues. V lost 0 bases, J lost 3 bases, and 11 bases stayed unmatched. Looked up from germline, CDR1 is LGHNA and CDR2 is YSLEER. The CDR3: CASSQEGQGALGTDTQYF. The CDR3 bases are TGCGCCAGCAGCCAAGAGGGGCAGGGGGCGTTGGGAACAGATACGCAGTATTTT.

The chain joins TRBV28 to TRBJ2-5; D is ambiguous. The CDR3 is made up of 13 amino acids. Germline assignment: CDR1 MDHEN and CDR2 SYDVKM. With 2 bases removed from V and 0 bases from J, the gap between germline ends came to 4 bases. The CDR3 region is CASSLLYQETQYF. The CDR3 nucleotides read TGTGCCAGCAGTTTACTGTACCAAGAGACCCAGTACTTC.

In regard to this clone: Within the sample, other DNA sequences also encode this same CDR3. The CDR3 nucleotides are TGTGCCAGCAGCTGGGGGGTGAACACTGAAGCTTTCTTT. Translation gives CASSWGVNTEAFF. The chain joins TRBV27 to TRBJ1-1; D perhaps matches TRBD1 (5 bases). In germline, CDR1 is MNHEY, CDR2 SMNVEV (reference sequence). Trimming removed 6 bases at V and 0 bases at J, with 8 bases between. The CDR3 extends over 13 amino acids.

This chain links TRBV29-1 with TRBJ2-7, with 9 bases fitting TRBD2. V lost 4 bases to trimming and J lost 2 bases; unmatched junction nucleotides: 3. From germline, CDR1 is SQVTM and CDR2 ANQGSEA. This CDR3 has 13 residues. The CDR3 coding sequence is TGCAGCGTTGTATTAGCGGGAGCCTACGAGCAGTACTTC. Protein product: CSVVLAGAYEQYF.

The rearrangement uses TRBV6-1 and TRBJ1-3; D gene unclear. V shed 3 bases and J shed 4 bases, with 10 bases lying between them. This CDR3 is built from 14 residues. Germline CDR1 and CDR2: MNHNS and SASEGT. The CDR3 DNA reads TGTGCCAGCAGTGAGGACCTAATAGGAAACACCATATATTTT. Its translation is CASSEDLIGNTIYF.

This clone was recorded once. The CDR3 reads CASSENLPTANYGYTF. For the CDR3, the DNA is TGCGCCAGCAGCGAAAACCTACCTACAGCTAACTATGGCTACACCTTC. This chain uses TRBV5-1 with TRBJ1-2; D is ambiguous. This CDR3 region has 16 residues. V gave up 4 bases and J gave up 0 bases, with 16 bases separating them. Looked up from germline, CDR1 is SGHRS and CDR2 is YFSETQ.

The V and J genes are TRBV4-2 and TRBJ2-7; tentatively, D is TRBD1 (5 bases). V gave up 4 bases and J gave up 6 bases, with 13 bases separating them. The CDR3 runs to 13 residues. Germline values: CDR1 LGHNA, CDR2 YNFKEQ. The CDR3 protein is CASSPTVQAEQYF. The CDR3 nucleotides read TGTGCCAGCAGCCCGACAGTCCAGGCCGAGCAGTACTTC.

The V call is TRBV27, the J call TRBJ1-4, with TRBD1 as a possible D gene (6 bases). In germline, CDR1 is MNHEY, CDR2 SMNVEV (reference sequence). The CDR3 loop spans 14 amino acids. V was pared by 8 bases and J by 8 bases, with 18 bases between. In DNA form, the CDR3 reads TGTGCCAGCGGGACAACGGGACATCGAGAAAAACTGTTTTTT. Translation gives CASGTTGHREKLFF. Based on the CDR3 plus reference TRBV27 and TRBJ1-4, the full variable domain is EAQVTQNPRYLITVTGKKLTVTCSQNMNHEYMSWYRQDPGLGLRQIYYSMNVEVTDKGDVPEGYKVSRKEKRNFPLILESPSPNQTSLYFCASGTTGHREKLFFGSGTQLSVL.

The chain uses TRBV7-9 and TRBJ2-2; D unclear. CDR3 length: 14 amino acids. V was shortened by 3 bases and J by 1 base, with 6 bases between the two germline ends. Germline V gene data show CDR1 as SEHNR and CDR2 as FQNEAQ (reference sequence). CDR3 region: CASSFDGNTGELFF. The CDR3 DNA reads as TGTGCCAGCAGCTTTGACGGGAACACCGGGGAGCTGTTTTTT.

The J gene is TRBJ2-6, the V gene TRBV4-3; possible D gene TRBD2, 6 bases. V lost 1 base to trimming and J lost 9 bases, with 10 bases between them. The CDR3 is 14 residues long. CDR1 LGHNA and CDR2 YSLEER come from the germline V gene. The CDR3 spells CASSQVSGDNVLTF. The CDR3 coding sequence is TGCGCCAGCAGCCAAGTTAGCGGTGACAACGTCCTGACTTTC.

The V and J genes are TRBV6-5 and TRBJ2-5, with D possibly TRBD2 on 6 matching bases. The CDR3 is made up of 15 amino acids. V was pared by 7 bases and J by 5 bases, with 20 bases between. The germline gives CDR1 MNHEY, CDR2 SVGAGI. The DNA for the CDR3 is TGTGCCAGCACCGTCGGCGGCGGGGTTTTGGAGACCCAGTACTTC. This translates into CASTVGGGVLETQYF.

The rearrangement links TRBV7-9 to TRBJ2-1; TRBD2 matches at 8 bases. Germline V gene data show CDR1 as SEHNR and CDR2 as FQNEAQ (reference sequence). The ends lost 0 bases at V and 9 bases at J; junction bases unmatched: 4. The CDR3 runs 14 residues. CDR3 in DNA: TGTGCCAGCAGCTTAGCGCTGCTAGCGGGTGAGCAGTTCTTC. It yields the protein CASSLALLAGEQFF.